This paragraph reports one T cell receptor (beta chain). This record belongs to a study of blood T cell repertoires in COVID-19. Overall study: The cDNA or gDNA used as material had been derived from T cells, B-cell-depleted T cells, or PBMCs.

After removal of 3 bases from V and 6 bases from J, the junction contained 7 bases not matched to a gene. The CDR3 totals 15 residues. CDR1 and CDR2 from the germline V gene are LNHNV and YYDKDF (reference sequence). In the original processing: Nucleated cell counts were estimated from reference gene primer amplification. This table comes from immunoSEQ multiplex PCR, and its TCRdb copy is limited to in-frame clones, with some not included. V, J and clone size are those of that table, while D and trimming were read from the DNA. This sample has approximately 170,000 clones, with roughly 84% found just once.

The chain carries TRBV15 and TRBJ2-1; 8 positions match TRBD2. Material: peripheral blood. The TCR sequence derives from a woman of 80 years or more with active or convalescent COVID-19. CDR3 in amino acids: CATSRLAGQPNEQFF. In DNA form, the CDR3 reads TGTGCCACCAGCAGGCTAGCGGGTCAACCCAATGAGCAGTTCTTC. Drawing the rest from reference TRBV15 and TRBJ2-1, the complete variable domain is DAMVIQNPRYQVTQFGKPVTLSCSQTLNHNVMYWYQQKSSQAPKLLFHYYDKDFNNEADTPDNFQSRRPNTSFCFLDIRSPGLGDTAMYLCATSRLAGQPNEQFFGPGTRLTVL.